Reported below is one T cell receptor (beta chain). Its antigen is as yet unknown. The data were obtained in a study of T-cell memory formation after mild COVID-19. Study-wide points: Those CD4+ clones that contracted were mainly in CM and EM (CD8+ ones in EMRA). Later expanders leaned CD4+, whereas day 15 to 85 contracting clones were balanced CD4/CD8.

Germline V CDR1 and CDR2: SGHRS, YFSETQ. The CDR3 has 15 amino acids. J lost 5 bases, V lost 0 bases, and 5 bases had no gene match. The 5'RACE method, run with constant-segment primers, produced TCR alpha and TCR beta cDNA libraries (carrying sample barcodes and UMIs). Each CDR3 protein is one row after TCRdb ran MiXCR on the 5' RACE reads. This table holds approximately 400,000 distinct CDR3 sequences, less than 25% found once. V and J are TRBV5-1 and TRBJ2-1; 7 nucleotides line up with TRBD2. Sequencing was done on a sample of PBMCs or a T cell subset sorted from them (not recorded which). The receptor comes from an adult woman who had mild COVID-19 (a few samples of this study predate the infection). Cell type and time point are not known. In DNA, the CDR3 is TGCGCCAGCAGCTTGGGTCCCAGCGGGGACAATGAGCAGTTCTTC. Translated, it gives CASSLGPSGDNEQFF.